This T cell receptor beta chain is from a study of tumor-infiltrating lymphocytes in localized non-small cell lung cancer. V dropped 5 bases and J dropped 1 base, with 3 bases sitting between them. The CDR3 covers 11 residues. Per germline, CDR1 SNHLY and CDR2 FYNNEI. Repertoires were generated with immunoSEQ multiplex PCR, while TCRdb's copy carries only in-frame clones and drops some. The repertoire consists of about 16,000 clones, with around two thirds occurring once and the leading ten covering approximately 6.5%. Sequencing was performed on lung tumor tissue. The chain carries TRBV2 and TRBJ2-7; no clear D. The receptor's source is a human donor with non-small cell lung cancer. The CDR3 loop reads CASSLSYEQYF. The CDR3 DNA reads as TGTGCCAGCAGTCTTTCCTACGAGCAGTACTTC.